The 32 T cell receptor beta chains below all came from one sample that was sequenced in a study of shared clonotypes between healthy human individuals (TCRdb year 2020). The library was prepared using the immunoSEQ multiplex PCR assay. TCRdb mirrors the immuneACCESS table, restricted to in-frame sequences. Some clones are absent from its copies; in checked studies, under half trace to an unresolved V gene, and the reason for the others is unknown. Across this sample there are 2 million to 2.5 million clones, with about 90% seen only once. 0.37% of the sample belongs to the ten largest clones. Material: naive CD4+ T cells from PBMCs. According to the study, the label for this sample's cell subset or site signals: CD45RA+ positively selected. Receptors were obtained from a man in his late teens or twenties in good health. Some clones in this sample may be carry-over from other donors' samples.

This rearrangement joins TRBV9 to TRBJ2-7; D may correspond to TRBD1 or TRBD2 (5 bases each). CDR1 and CDR2 from the germline V gene are SGDLS and YYNGEE. The CDR3 runs to 15 residues. The germline V and J ends were trimmed by 4 bases and 4 bases, with 18 bases remaining between them. As DNA, the CDR3 is TGTGCCAGCAGCCCAGAACCGGGGCCCCCTTACGAGCAGTACTTC. Translation: CASSPEPGPPYEQYF.

The chain uses TRBV11-2 and TRBJ2-7, with TRBD1 matching 9 bases. The CDR3 has 16 amino acids. From germline, CDR1 is SGHAT and CDR2 FQNNGV. J lost 3 bases, V lost 5 bases, and 11 bases had no gene match. The CDR3 region has the DNA TGTGCCAGCAGCGGCGGGCGGGACAGGGCAGTCTACGAGCAGTACTTC. Its protein is CASSGGRDRAVYEQYF.

With regard to this clone: Other DNA sequences in this specimen translate into the identical CDR3. The rearrangement links TRBV5-6 to TRBJ1-2; TRBD1 might be the D (5 bases). This CDR3 region has 13 residues. Germline values: CDR1 SGHDT, CDR2 YYEEEE. V was trimmed by 0 bases and J by 5 bases, leaving 8 bases between them. The CDR3 DNA reads as TGTGCCAGCAGCTTGGTAGGGGATTATGGCTACACCTTC. Its protein product is CASSLVGDYGYTF.

This chain uses TRBV6-1 with TRBJ1-3, with D unresolved. V was clipped by 8 bases and J by 0 bases, with 14 bases between them. From germline, CDR1 is MNHNS and CDR2 SASEGT. The CDR3 length is 15 residues. The chain's CDR3 is CASGIGPSSGNTIYF. In DNA, the CDR3 is TGTGCCAGCGGTATAGGGCCGAGCTCTGGAAACACCATATATTTT.

The J gene is TRBJ2-7, the V gene TRBV30, with D possibly being TRBD1 (6 bases). Germline CDR1 reads GTSNPN; CDR2 reads SVGIG (reference sequence). The CDR3 covers 13 residues. The V and J ends lost 1 base and 3 bases respectively, with 10 bases between them. The CDR3 DNA follows: TGTGCCTGGAGTGGTGGCAGGGGCTACGAGCAGTACTTC. Amino acid sequence: CAWSGGRGYEQYF.

The chain recombines TRBV5-1 with TRBJ2-6; no reliable D call. This CDR3 has 15 amino acids. V was trimmed by 4 bases and J by 3 bases, leaving 11 bases between them. Germline lookup yields CDR1 SGHRS and CDR2 YFSETQ. The CDR3 loop reads CASSKTTLGANVLTF. The CDR3 bases are TGCGCCAGCAGCAAAACCACCCTTGGGGCCAACGTCCTGACTTTC.

The chain employs TRBV6-5 and TRBJ2-7; 7 nucleotides align to TRBD1. J lost 3 bases, V lost 6 bases, and 8 bases had no gene match. Germline CDR1 MNHEY, CDR2 SVGAGI. The CDR3 is 14 amino acids. CDR3 nucleotides: TGTGCCAGCAGACCACACAGGGGCCTCTACGAGCAGTACTTC. Protein product: CASRPHRGLYEQYF.

The V gene is TRBV6-5, the J gene TRBJ2-7, with D unresolved. Trimming cost V 0 bases and J 10 bases, with 7 bases left between them. Per germline, CDR1 MNHEY and CDR2 SVGAGI. This CDR3 has 11 amino acids. Written as DNA, the CDR3 is TGTGCCAGCAGTTACTCGTGGGTCCAGTACTTC. It encodes CASSYSWVQYF.

V gene TRBV4-3 combines with J gene TRBJ2-1, with D perhaps TRBD2 (6 bases). Germline V lookup: CDR1 LGHNA, CDR2 YSLEER. Trimming took 4 bases from V and 8 from J, leaving 18 bases between them. The CDR3 totals 15 residues. CDR3 region: CASSLQAQGGDEQFF. In DNA form, the CDR3 reads TGCGCCAGCAGCCTACAGGCTCAGGGCGGGGATGAGCAGTTCTTC.

The rearrangement links TRBV5-1 to TRBJ2-6; D possibly corresponds to TRBD2 (5 bases). The CDR3 has 15 amino acids. Germline CDR1 SGHRS, CDR2 YFSETQ. Trimming took 4 bases from V and 2 from J, leaving 10 bases between them. DNA for the CDR3: TGCGCCAGCAGCCTAACTAGTACTGGGGCCAACGTCCTGACTTTC. It yields the protein CASSLTSTGANVLTF.

This clone showed up just a few times. Other DNA sequences of this sample code for an identical CDR3. The gene calls are TRBV5-1 and TRBJ1-1; D call uncertain. Germline V gene lookup returns CDR1 SGHRS and CDR2 YFSETQ. The CDR3 loop spans 15 amino acids. V was shortened by 0 bases and J by 1 base, with 10 bases between the two germline ends. CDR3 region: CASSLVAGGNTEAFF. The CDR3 bases are TGCGCCAGCAGCTTGGTAGCAGGAGGGAACACTGAAGCTTTCTTT.

As regards this clone: This same CDR3 is encoded by further DNA sequences in the sample. V usage is TRBV29-1 and J usage is TRBJ2-5; D is unclear. Trimming took off 4 bases at V and 3 bases at J, with 9 bases between the two ends. This CDR3 contains 12 residues. Germline V gene sequence: CDR1 SQVTM, CDR2 ANQGSEA. The CDR3 DNA reads TGCAGCGTTGCCGGTGGGGAAGAGACCCAGTACTTC. This encodes CSVAGGEETQYF.

The V gene is TRBV10-3, the J gene TRBJ1-1; 9 bases agree with TRBD1. This CDR3 has 16 amino acids. CDR1 is ENHRY and CDR2 is SYGVKD in the germline V gene. Unmatched junction bases numbered 8, after V lost 6 bases and J lost 0 bases. Here the CDR3 DNA reads TGTGCCATCAGCGGACAGGGGTCCATCATGAACACTGAAGCTTTCTTT. Residues: CAISGQGSIMNTEAFF.

The rearrangement uses TRBV7-2 and TRBJ2-2, with D perhaps TRBD2 (7 bases). The CDR3 extends over 19 amino acids. Between the trimmed V and J ends, which lost 2 bases and 4 bases, there was a span of 23 bases. Germline V gene data show CDR1 as SGHTA and CDR2 as FQGNSA. CDR3 sequence: CASSLRLGAGAARTGELFF. CDR3 bases: TGTGCCAGCAGCTTAAGATTGGGGGCGGGAGCCGCGCGCACCGGGGAGCTGTTTTTT.

J is TRBJ2-2 and V is TRBV9; a weak D match, TRBD1 (6 bases). Germline CDR1 SGDLS, CDR2 YYNGEE. This CDR3 has 16 amino acids. The ends were cut back, 3 bases at V and 4 bases at J, with 16 bases in the middle. CDR3 sequence (DNA): TGTGCCAGCAGCGGTGCCGGGACATACACCACCGGGGAGCTGTTTTTT. Translated: CASSGAGTYTTGELFF.

J is TRBJ2-7 and V is TRBV20-1; D possibly corresponds to TRBD2 (6 bases). From germline, CDR1 is DFQATT and CDR2 SNEGSKA (reference sequence). This CDR3 is built from 10 residues. The V gene lost 4 bases and the J gene lost 7 bases, with 8 bases spanning the gap. The CDR3 sequence is CSAMTREQYF. In nucleotides, the CDR3 is TGCAGTGCTATGACTAGGGAGCAGTACTTC.

This chain joins TRBV28 and TRBJ2-2; a weak D match, TRBD2 (5 bases). From germline, CDR1 is MDHEN and CDR2 SYDVKM. The germline V and J ends were trimmed by 10 bases and 7 bases, with 16 bases remaining between them. CDR3 length equals 13 residues. The CDR3 bases are TGTGCCACCACGGTGTTGGGAGTCGGGGAGCTGTTTTTT. It is translated as CATTVLGVGELFF.

In DNA form, the CDR3 reads TGTGCCAGCAGACCCGCCCGGGGTGTGAACACTGAAGCTTTCTTT. This codes for CASRPARGVNTEAFF. This chain links TRBV7-9 with TRBJ1-1; D is undetermined. The germline V gene encodes CDR1 SEHNR and CDR2 FQNEAQ (reference sequence). V lost 6 bases, J lost 0 bases, and 14 bases lay in between. The length of the CDR3 is 15 residues.

This clone has a single count. This chain uses TRBV5-4 with TRBJ2-7, with TRBD2 matching 8 bases. V was clipped by 4 bases and J by 2 bases; unmatched bases: 5. The germline V gene has CDR1 SGHNT and CDR2 YYREEE (reference sequence). The CDR3 has 14 residues. CDR3 in DNA: TGTGCCAGCAGCCGAAGCGGGAGCGCCTACGAGCAGTACTTC. Its protein product is CASSRSGSAYEQYF.

This sequence joins TRBV2 and TRBJ1-1; 7 nucleotides line up with TRBD1. This CDR3 is built from 14 residues. Looked up from germline, CDR1 is SNHLY and CDR2 is FYNNEI. Trimming took 7 bases from V and 1 from J; bases not matched to a gene: 6. CDR3 amino acids: CASIWAGGNTEAFF. In DNA, the CDR3 is TGTGCCAGCATTTGGGCAGGGGGGAACACTGAAGCTTTCTTT.

The V call is TRBV7-9, the J call TRBJ2-3; possibly TRBD1 or TRBD2 for D (5 bases each). V lost 1 base to trimming and J lost 0 bases, with 14 bases between them. This CDR3 contains 17 residues. Looked up from germline, CDR1 is SEHNR and CDR2 is FQNEAQ (reference sequence). The CDR3 coding sequence is TGTGCCAGCAGCTTAGTGCAGGGACGCCTTAGCACAGATACGCAGTATTTT. Protein product: CASSLVQGRLSTDTQYF.

The rearrangement uses TRBV18 and TRBJ2-7; the D gene is possibly TRBD2 (5 bases). The V and J ends lost 3 bases and 9 bases respectively, with 12 bases between them. Germline V gene data show CDR1 as KGHSH and CDR2 as LQKENI. The CDR3 extends over 12 amino acids. In DNA form, the CDR3 reads TGTGCCAGCTCACCTCTAAGCGGACGGCAGTACTTC. Amino acids: CASSPLSGRQYF. Full variable domain (rest looked up from reference TRBV18 and TRBJ2-7): NAGVMQNPRHLVRRRGQEARLRCSPMKGHSHVYWYRQLPEEGLKFMVYLQKENIIDESGMPKERFSAEFPKEGPSILRIQQVVRGDSAAYFCASSPLSGRQYFGPGTRLTVT.

The V call is TRBV7-6, the J call TRBJ2-1; 11 positions match TRBD2. J was trimmed by 7 bases and V by 1 base; bases with no gene match: 6. The CDR3 consists of 16 residues. Germline CDR1 reads SGHVS; CDR2 reads FNYEAQ. CDR3 nucleotide sequence: TGTGCCAGCAGCTTAGTGTGGTCTAGCGGGAGGAATGAGCAGTTCTTC. Translation gives CASSLVWSSGRNEQFF.

The V call is TRBV19, the J call TRBJ2-2; D is undetermined. V dropped 7 bases and J dropped 4 bases, with 13 bases sitting between them. CDR3 size: 14 residues. Per the germline V gene, CDR1 is LNHDA and CDR2 is SQIVND (reference sequence). CDR3 nucleotides: TGTGCCAGTATCCCGAAAGGGCTCACCGGGGAGCTGTTTTTT. It specifies CASIPKGLTGELFF.

The chain has TRBV7-8 and TRBJ2-5, with unresolved D. This CDR3 region has 14 residues. Trimming shortened V by 3 bases and J by 1 base, and 9 bases separated the two germline ends. Germline lookup yields CDR1 SGHVS and CDR2 FQNEAQ. This CDR3 is CASSFESVQETQYF. CDR3 nucleotide sequence: TGTGCCAGCAGCTTTGAGTCAGTCCAAGAGACCCAGTACTTC.

This chain connects TRBV30 to TRBJ2-7; 13 nucleotides align to TRBD2. Germline V gene sequence: CDR1 GTSNPN, CDR2 SVGIG (reference sequence). With 3 bases clipped from V and 4 bases from J, the junction kept 6 bases outside the gene matches. This CDR3 is built from 15 residues. CDR3 in DNA: TGTGCCTGGAGCACCGGACTAGCGGGAGCATACGAGCAGTACTTC. Residues: CAWSTGLAGAYEQYF.

This sequence joins TRBV28 and TRBJ2-7; 9 nucleotides match TRBD2. This CDR3 contains 16 residues. V shed 7 bases, J shed 0 bases, and the junction held 10 bases outside the gene matches. Germline values: CDR1 MDHEN, CDR2 SYDVKM. For the CDR3, the DNA is TGTGCCAGCACCTCGACTAGCGGCAGTCACTCCTACGAGCAGTACTTC. Translation: CASTSTSGSHSYEQYF. Drawing the rest from reference TRBV28 and TRBJ2-7, the complete variable domain is DVKVTQSSRYLVKRTGEKVFLECVQDMDHENMFWYRQDPGLGLRLIYFSYDVKMKEKGDIPEGYSVSREKKERFSLILESASTNQTSMYLCASTSTSGSHSYEQYFGPGTRLTVT.

This chain connects TRBV4-1 to TRBJ2-5, with TRBD2 matching over 7 bases. This CDR3 comprises 17 residues. Per the germline V gene, CDR1 is MGHRA and CDR2 is YSYEKL. J lost 7 bases, V lost 0 bases, and 14 bases had no gene match. The CDR3 here is CASSQDVSLAALGTQYF. The CDR3 DNA reads TGCGCCAGCAGCCAAGACGTCTCGCTAGCGGCGCTCGGGACCCAGTACTTC.

This CDR3 reads CASSSKRGQGGMAFF. CDR3 in DNA: TGTGCCAGCAGCTCGAAAAGGGGACAGGGAGGAATGGCTTTCTTT. The rearrangement links TRBV7-2 to TRBJ1-1, with 9 bases identical to TRBD1. CDR1 SGHTA and CDR2 FQGNSA come from the germline V gene. The CDR3 loop spans 15 amino acids. J gave up 11 bases and V 4 bases, and 14 bases lay outside the gene matches.

The genes are TRBV5-1 and TRBJ2-2; TRBD2 matches 10 bases. J gave up 7 bases and V 5 bases, and 8 bases lay outside the gene matches. In germline, CDR1 is SGHRS, CDR2 YFSETQ. The CDR3 totals 15 residues. DNA of the CDR3: TGCGCCAGCAGGCCCGGGACTAGCGTTCTCGGGGAGCTGTTTTTT. It yields the protein CASRPGTSVLGELFF.

The chain joins TRBV27 to TRBJ1-1; D uncertain. V shed 4 bases and J shed 4 bases, with 13 bases lying between them. The CDR3 totals 14 residues. Germline loops: CDR1 MNHEY, CDR2 SMNVEV (reference sequence). CDR3 coding DNA: TGTGCCAGCAGTTATAAGGGATGGGGCACTGAAGCTTTCTTT. It specifies CASSYKGWGTEAFF.

The rearrangement links TRBV28 to TRBJ1-5; D gene unclear. Between the trimmed V and J ends, which lost 3 bases and 2 bases, there was a span of 8 bases. This CDR3 comprises 14 residues. The germline CDR1 and CDR2 sequences are MDHEN and SYDVKM. The CDR3 spells CASSFNFGNQPQHF. DNA for the CDR3: TGTGCCAGCAGTTTTAACTTCGGCAATCAGCCCCAGCATTTT.